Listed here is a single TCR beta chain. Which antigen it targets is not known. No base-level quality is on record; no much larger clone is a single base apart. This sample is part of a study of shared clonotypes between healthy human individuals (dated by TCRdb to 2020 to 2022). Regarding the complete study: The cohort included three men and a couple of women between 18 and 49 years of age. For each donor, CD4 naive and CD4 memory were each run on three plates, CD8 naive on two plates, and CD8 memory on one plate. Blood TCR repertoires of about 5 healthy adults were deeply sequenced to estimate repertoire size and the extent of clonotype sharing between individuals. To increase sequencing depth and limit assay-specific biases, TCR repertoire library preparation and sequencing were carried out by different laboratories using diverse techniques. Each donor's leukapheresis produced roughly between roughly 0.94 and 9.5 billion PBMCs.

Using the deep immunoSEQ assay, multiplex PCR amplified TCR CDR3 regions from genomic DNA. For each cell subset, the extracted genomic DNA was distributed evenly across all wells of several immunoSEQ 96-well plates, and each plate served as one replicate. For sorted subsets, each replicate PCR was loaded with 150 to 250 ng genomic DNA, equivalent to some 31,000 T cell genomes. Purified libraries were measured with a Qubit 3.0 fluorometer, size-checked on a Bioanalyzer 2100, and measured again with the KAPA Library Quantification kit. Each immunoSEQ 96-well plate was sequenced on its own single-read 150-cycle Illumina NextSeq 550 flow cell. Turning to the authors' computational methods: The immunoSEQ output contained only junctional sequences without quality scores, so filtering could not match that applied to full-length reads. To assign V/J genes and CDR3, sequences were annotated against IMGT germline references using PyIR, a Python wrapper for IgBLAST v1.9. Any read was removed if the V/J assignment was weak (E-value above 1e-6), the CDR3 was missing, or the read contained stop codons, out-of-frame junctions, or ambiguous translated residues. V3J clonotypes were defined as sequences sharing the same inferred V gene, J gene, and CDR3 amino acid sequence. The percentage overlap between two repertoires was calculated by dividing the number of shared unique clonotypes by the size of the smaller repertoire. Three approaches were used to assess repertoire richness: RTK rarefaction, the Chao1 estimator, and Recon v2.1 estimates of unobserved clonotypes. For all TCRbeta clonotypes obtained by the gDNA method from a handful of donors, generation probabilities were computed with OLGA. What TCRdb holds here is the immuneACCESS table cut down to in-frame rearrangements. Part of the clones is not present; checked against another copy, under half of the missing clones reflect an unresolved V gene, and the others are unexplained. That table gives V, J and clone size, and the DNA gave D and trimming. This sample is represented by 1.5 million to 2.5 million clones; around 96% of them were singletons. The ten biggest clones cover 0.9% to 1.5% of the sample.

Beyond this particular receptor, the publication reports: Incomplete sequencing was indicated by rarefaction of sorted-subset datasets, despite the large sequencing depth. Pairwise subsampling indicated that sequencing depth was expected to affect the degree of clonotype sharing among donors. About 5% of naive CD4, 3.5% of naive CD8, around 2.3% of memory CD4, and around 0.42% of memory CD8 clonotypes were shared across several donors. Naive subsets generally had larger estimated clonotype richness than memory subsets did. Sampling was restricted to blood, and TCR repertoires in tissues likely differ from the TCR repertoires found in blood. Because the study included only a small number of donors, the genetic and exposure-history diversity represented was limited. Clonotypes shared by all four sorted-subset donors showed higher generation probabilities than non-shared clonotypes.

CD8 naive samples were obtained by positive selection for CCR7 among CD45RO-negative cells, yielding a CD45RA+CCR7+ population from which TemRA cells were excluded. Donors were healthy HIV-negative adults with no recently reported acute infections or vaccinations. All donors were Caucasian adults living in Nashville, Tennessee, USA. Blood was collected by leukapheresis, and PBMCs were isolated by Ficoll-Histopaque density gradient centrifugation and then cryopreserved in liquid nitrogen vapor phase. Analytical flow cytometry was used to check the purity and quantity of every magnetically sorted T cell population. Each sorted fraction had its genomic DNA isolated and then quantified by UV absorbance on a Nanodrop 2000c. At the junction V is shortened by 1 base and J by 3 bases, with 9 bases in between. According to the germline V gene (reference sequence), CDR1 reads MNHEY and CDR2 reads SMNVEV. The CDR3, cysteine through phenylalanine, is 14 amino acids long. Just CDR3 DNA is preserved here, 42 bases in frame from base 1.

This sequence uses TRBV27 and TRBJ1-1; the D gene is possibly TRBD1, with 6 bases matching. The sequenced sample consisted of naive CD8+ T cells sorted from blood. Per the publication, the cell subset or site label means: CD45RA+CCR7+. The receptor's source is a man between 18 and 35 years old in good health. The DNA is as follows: TGTGCCAGCAGTTTATGGGGGGCCGACACTGAAGCTTTCTTT. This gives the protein CASSLWGADTEAFF.